This T cell receptor (beta chain) came from a study of T cells in Graves' hyperthyroidism and ophthalmopathy. Broader study findings: Most thyroid clonotypes expanded above 0.001 were also detected in blood. Progression to ophthalmopathy was predicted a median of roughly 6.6 months early. Researchers report that a 13 V-J model separated ophthalmopathy from stable hyperthyroidism.

Authors of the study amplified TCR beta CDR3 regions from RNA transcripts. In the first-round RT-PCR of the TCR CDR3, the HTBI primer set was used. Each CDR3 protein is one row after TCRdb ran MiXCR on the multiplex PCR reads. The sample shows 500,000 to 650,000 distinct CDR3 sequences, over 35% of them seen only once. With regard to this clonotype: The antigen remains undetermined.

The CDR3 sequence is 14 residues long. V was shortened by 4 bases and J by 11 bases, with 18 bases between the two germline ends. The V gene's germline CDR1 is DFQATT and CDR2 SNEGSKA (reference sequence). The sequenced sample was peripheral blood or thyroid tissue (not recorded which). This TCR was sampled from an adult woman with Graves' disease, either hyperthyroidism or ophthalmopathy (not recorded which). The genes are TRBV20-1 and TRBJ1-6, with D perhaps TRBD1 (6 bases). The CDR3 loop is CSATSTTGFAPLHF. CDR3 coding DNA: TGCAGTGCTACCAGTACAACAGGGTTTGCACCCCTCCACTTT.